Listed below are T cell receptor beta chains from one sample, sequenced in a study of cytotoxic CD8 clonotypes in ibrutinib-treated CLL. Libraries were prepared by immunoSEQ multiplex PCR; TCRdb keeps only in-frame clonotypes and omits some of them. There are nearly 300,000 clones in the sample; around 76% occur only once, and approximately 5.6% lies in the top ten. This specimen consisted of PBMCs, obtained at disease progression, from a patient treated with ibrutinib. The receptors were gathered from a human donor with chronic lymphocytic leukemia. Each CDR3 is given with its conserved first and last residue. D genes are given only for firm matches. Size tells how often a clone was seen (once, few, many) or the class of an expanded clone, and some rows leave it out.

CASSSGGTSGIQETQYF	TGTGCCAGCAGCTCTGGGGGGACTAGCGGGATTCAAGAGACCCAGTACTTC	TRBV13	TRBJ2-5	TRBD2	-
CASSPGVRELDEQYF	TGTGCCAGCAGCCCTGGGGTGCGGGAGTTAGACGAGCAGTACTTC	TRBV13	TRBJ2-7	TRBD2	few
CASTDKPGSYEQYF	TGTGCCAGCACTGACAAGCCGGGCTCCTACGAGCAGTACTTC	TRBV19	TRBJ2-7	-	-
CASSLDGGAGNQPQHF	TGTGCCAGCAGCTTAGATGGAGGGGCAGGCAATCAGCCCCAGCATTTT	TRBV7-8	TRBJ1-5	-	-
CASSLGLGRTYEQYF	TGTGCCAGCAGCTTAGGCTTGGGCAGGACCTACGAGCAGTACTTC	TRBV11-2	TRBJ2-7	-	-
CASSLGGGGPGELFF	TGTGCCAGCAGCTTGGGTGGGGGCGGCCCCGGGGAGCTGTTTTTT	TRBV7-6	TRBJ2-2	-	few
CASSPPGRGQETQYF	TGTGCCAGCAGCCCCCCAGGAAGGGGACAAGAGACCCAGTACTTC	TRBV5-4	TRBJ2-5	-	-
CASRYYYRGRNYGYTF	TGTGCCAGCAGATACTACTACAGGGGAAGAAACTATGGCTACACCTTC	TRBV5-8	TRBJ1-2	TRBD1	-
CASSIQHQAVSSYNEQFF	TGTGCCAGTAGTATCCAACATCAGGCGGTGAGCTCCTACAATGAGCAGTTCTTC	TRBV19	TRBJ2-1	-	-
CASSVDRWTGGYTF	TGTGCCAGCAGTGTCGACAGGTGGACGGGTGGCTACACCTTC	TRBV6-4	TRBJ1-2	-	many
CASNTRVGVTEAFF	TGTGCCAGCAACACCCGAGTTGGGGTCACTGAAGCTTTCTTT	TRBV6-5	TRBJ1-1	-	-
CASSGGGAGNQPQHF	TGTGCCAGTTCAGGGGGGGGCGCGGGCAATCAGCCCCAGCATTTT	TRBV19	TRBJ1-5	TRBD1	few
CASCRAQLIYNEQFF	TGTGCCAGCTGCAGGGCCCAACTAATATACAATGAGCAGTTCTTC	TRBV28	TRBJ2-1	-	-
CASSLGEHWDSRKVEAFF	TGTGCCAGCAGCTTGGGGGAACACTGGGACAGTAGAAAAGTTGAAGCTTTCTTT	TRBV5-6	TRBJ1-1	TRBD1	once
CASINPGLVRADTQYF	TGTGCCAGCATCAACCCCGGACTAGTTCGAGCAGATACGCAGTATTTT	TRBV7-2	TRBJ2-3	TRBD2	few
CAIKGRDPYNEQFF	TGTGCCATCAAGGGACGGGACCCCTACAATGAGCAGTTCTTC	TRBV28	TRBJ2-1	-	-